These 32 T cell receptor beta chains were all obtained from the same sample, sequenced in a study of regulatory T cells in long-lasting Graves disease. Library construction for TCR beta used iRepertoire HTBI primers and Arm-PCR of CDR3 regions. TCRdb re-analysed the multiplex PCR reads in MiXCR, keeping a single row per CDR3 protein. This sample has 430,000 or so distinct CDR3 sequences, with around a fifth found just once. Sample time point: persistent/refractory GD, antithyroid drugs over 5 years with positive TRAb. The TCR library was made from RNA extracted from PBMCs. This specimen consisted of peripheral blood mononuclear cells (PBMCs), obtained when the disease was refractory, from a patient treated with antithyroid drugs. These receptor sequences come from a female donor with Graves disease.

Many counts were recorded for this clonotype. This sequence joins TRBV19 and TRBJ1-1; D might be TRBD1 (5 bases). The V and J ends lost 4 bases and 6 bases respectively, with 12 bases between them. The germline CDR1 and CDR2 sequences are LNHDA and SQIVND (reference sequence). The CDR3 is 13 amino acids. The CDR3 spells CASSNTRGSEAFF. In DNA, the CDR3 is TGTGCCAGTAGTAATACGAGGGGATCTGAAGCTTTCTTT.

This sequence joins TRBV28 and TRBJ2-1; 9 positions agree with TRBD2. The CDR3 has 14 amino acids. The V segment lost 8 bases and the J segment 9 bases; nucleotides outside the gene matches: 11. The germline gives CDR1 MDHEN, CDR2 SYDVKM. CDR3 amino acids: CASCLAGKYGEQFF. The CDR3 nucleotides read TGTGCCAGCTGTCTAGCGGGAAAGTACGGTGAGCAGTTCTTC.

In its sample, this clonotype was seen a few times. The chain has TRBV20-1 and TRBJ1-2; tentatively, D is TRBD1 (6 bases). Trimming pared 0 bases from V and 8 bases from J, leaving 16 bases between. The CDR3 is 14 amino acids. Looked up from germline, CDR1 is DFQATT and CDR2 is SNEGSKA (reference sequence). The CDR3 loop reads CSARDTQGGGGYTF. As DNA, the CDR3 is TGCAGTGCTAGAGACACCCAGGGCGGGGGCGGCTACACCTTC.

Remarks on this clonotype: One base away lies a much larger clone, so this may be a sequencing read error. The chain carries TRBV10-3 and TRBJ1-1; 8 bases agree with TRBD1. Germline CDR1 reads ENHRY; CDR2 reads SYGVKD. This CDR3 is 14 amino acids long. V lost 6 bases and J lost 1; bases outside the gene matches: 4. The chain's CDR3 is CAIRQGGANTEAFF. The CDR3 bases are TGTGCCATCAGACAGGGGGGGGCGAACACTGAAGCTTTCTTT.

This clonotype was counted at least ten times. This chain connects TRBV27 to TRBJ1-4, with 8 bases lining up with TRBD1. Germline loops: CDR1 MNHEY, CDR2 SMNVEV (reference sequence). With 5 bases clipped from V and 2 bases from J, the junction kept 10 bases outside the gene matches. The length of the CDR3 is 17 residues. The DNA of the CDR3 is TGTGCCAGCAGTATACGGGGACAGGCCTATACTAATGAAAAACTGTTTTTT. It translates to CASSIRGQAYTNEKLFF.

This clonotype turned up a few times. The chain employs TRBV28 and TRBJ2-3, with no clear D. The length of the CDR3 is 15 residues. Trimming stripped 1 base from V and 5 bases from J, with 13 bases between. Germline V lookup: CDR1 MDHEN, CDR2 SYDVKM. Here the CDR3 DNA reads TGTGCCAGCAGTTTATTAAGTTTTCAGAAAGATACGCAGTATTTT. Translated, it gives CASSLLSFQKDTQYF.

The sample holds many counts of this clonotype. V usage is TRBV6-1 and J usage is TRBJ2-7, with D perhaps given as TRBD1 or TRBD2 (5 bases each). Germline V gene data show CDR1 as MNHNS and CDR2 as SASEGT. The CDR3 is 17 residues long. Trimming left V 4 bases short and J 3 bases short, with 22 bases between. The CDR3 protein is CASSVPAPGRNNYEQYF. The CDR3 coding sequence is TGTGCCAGCAGTGTTCCCGCGCCGGGACGGAACAACTACGAGCAGTACTTC.

This clonotype was recorded many times. The rearrangement joins TRBV13 to TRBJ1-1; D is uncertain. The CDR3 runs 14 residues. V gave up 0 bases and J gave up 3 bases, with 8 bases separating them. Per germline, CDR1 PRHDT and CDR2 FYEKMQ (reference sequence). CDR3 DNA: TGTGCCAGCAGCTTAGGCCCCTCCGACACTGAAGCTTTCTTT. Encoded protein: CASSLGPSDTEAFF.

With regard to this clonotype: Since no conserved phenylalanine or tryptophan closes the CDR3, a read error is the likely cause. The chain's CDR3 is CASSPGPYEQYL. CDR3 in DNA: TGTGCCAGCAGCCCAGGACCCTACGAGCAGTACCTC. This sequence joins TRBV7-9 and TRBJ2-7; no firm D call. The V end lost 5 bases, the J end lost 2 bases, and 7 bases lay between the germline ends. The V gene's germline CDR1 is SEHNR and CDR2 FQNEAQ (reference sequence). CDR3 size: 12 residues.

V and J are TRBV7-9 and TRBJ1-1; D not certain. The ends were cut back, 5 bases at V and 0 bases at J, with 13 bases in the middle. The CDR3 has 15 residues. Germline loops: CDR1 SEHNR, CDR2 FQNEAQ (reference sequence). CDR3 amino acids: CASSLPGEVNTEAFF. CDR3 DNA: TGTGCCAGCAGCCTACCCGGGGAGGTGAACACTGAAGCTTTCTTT.

This clonotype was seen repeatedly, ten times or more. The rearrangement links TRBV28 to TRBJ1-4; D uncertain. The length of the CDR3 is 18 residues. V was trimmed by 6 bases and J by 3 bases, leaving 23 bases between them. Per germline, CDR1 MDHEN and CDR2 SYDVKM. CDR3 bases: TGTGCCAGCAGCCGGAAGGAGACGACCCCCTTTCCTAATGAAAAACTGTTTTTT. The encoded protein is CASSRKETTPFPNEKLFF.

V is TRBV4-2 and J is TRBJ1-6, with D possibly being TRBD1 (6 bases). CDR1 LGHNA and CDR2 YNFKEQ come from the germline V gene. CDR3 size: 17 residues. V was clipped by 1 base and J by 0 bases, with 10 bases between them. CDR3 sequence: CASSQGGGHSYNSPLHF. CDR3 bases: TGTGCCAGCAGCCAAGGCGGGGGACACTCCTATAATTCACCCCTCCACTTT.

This clonotype was seen at least ten times. V is TRBV2 and J is TRBJ1-3; a possible D gene is TRBD1 (6 bases). The germline V and J ends were trimmed by 0 bases and 2 bases, with 8 bases remaining between them. CDR1 is SNHLY and CDR2 is FYNNEI in the germline V gene. The CDR3 has 15 amino acids. CDR3 nucleotides: TGTGCCAGCAGTGAAGCAAAGGGGGCTGGAAACACCATATATTTT. It is translated as CASSEAKGAGNTIYF. The entire variable domain, with the rest obtained from reference TRBV2 and TRBJ1-3, is as follows: EPEVTQTPSHQVTQMGQEVILRCVPISNHLYFYWYRQILGQKVEFLVSFYNNEISEKSEIFDDQFSVERPDGSNFTLKIRSTKLEDSAMYFCASSEAKGAGNTIYFGEGSWLTVV.

The gene calls are TRBV5-1 and TRBJ1-1; 9 nucleotides align to TRBD1. Germline lookup yields CDR1 SGHRS and CDR2 YFSETQ. This CDR3 region has 16 residues. The J segment lost 0 bases and the V segment lost 4 bases, leaving 7 bases of the junction unmatched. The CDR3 DNA reads TGCGCCAGCAGCCTGGGGACAGGGCAAATGAACACTGAAGCTTTCTTT. As protein: CASSLGTGQMNTEAFF.

The chain uses TRBV30 and TRBJ1-1, with 9 bases lining up with TRBD1. The V gene's germline CDR1 is GTSNPN and CDR2 SVGIG (reference sequence). The CDR3 covers 16 residues. V shed 3 bases and J 1 base; nucleotides not matched to a gene: 9. CDR3 amino acids: CAWSATWGQGNTEAFF. CDR3 in DNA: TGTGCCTGGAGCGCCACGTGGGGACAGGGGAACACTGAAGCTTTCTTT. Combining the CDR3 with reference TRBV30 and TRBJ1-1 gives the whole variable domain SQTIHQWPATLVQPVGSPLSLECTVEGTSNPNLYWYRQAAGRGLQLLFYSVGIGQISSEVPQNLSASRPQDRQFILSSKKLLLSDSGFYLCAWSATWGQGNTEAFFGQGTRLTVV.

The chain carries TRBV29-1 and TRBJ1-4; D remains ambiguous. Germline loops: CDR1 SQVTM, CDR2 ANQGSEA. Trimming pared 4 bases from V and 3 bases from J, leaving 6 bases between. CDR3 length equals 12 residues. CDR3 bases: TGCAGCGTTGTTTTAGCTAATGAAAAACTGTTTTTT. Residues: CSVVLANEKLFF.

V gene TRBV5-1 combines with J gene TRBJ2-3, with 9 bases fitting TRBD2. Germline V gene lookup returns CDR1 SGHRS and CDR2 YFSETQ. The CDR3 runs to 16 residues. The J segment lost 4 bases and the V segment lost 4 bases, leaving 10 bases of the junction unmatched. The CDR3 DNA is TGCGCCAGCAGCCCCGGAGGGTCTAGCGGGGCAGATACGCAGTATTTT. Translated, it gives CASSPGGSSGADTQYF.

This clonotype came up many times. The chain uses TRBV15 and TRBJ2-2; 7 bases map to TRBD2. Germline CDR1 is LNHNV and CDR2 is YYDKDF (reference sequence). The CDR3 runs 15 residues. The ends lost 1 base at V and 3 bases at J; junction bases unmatched: 2. CDR3 nucleotides: TGTGCCACCAGCAGAGGGGCGGGGGACACCGGGGAGCTGTTTTTT. Residues: CATSRGAGDTGELFF. Using reference TRBV15 and TRBJ2-2 for the parts outside the CDR3, the full variable domain is DAMVIQNPRYQVTQFGKPVTLSCSQTLNHNVMYWYQQKSSQAPKLLFHYYDKDFNNEADTPDNFQSRRPNTSFCFLDIRSPGLGDTAMYLCATSRGAGDTGELFFGEGSRLTVL.

This clonotype has only one observation. DNA of the CDR3: TGCAGTGCTAGAGATAGGGGACTAGCGGGACCTGGGGCCTACGAGCAGTACTTC. It yields the protein CSARDRGLAGPGAYEQYF. The chain couples TRBV20-1 to TRBJ2-7; 13 nucleotides match TRBD2. The length of the CDR3 is 18 residues. CDR1 and CDR2 from the germline V gene are DFQATT and SNEGSKA (reference sequence). V was clipped by 0 bases and J by 2 bases; unmatched bases: 10.

This clonotype was counted at least ten times. This rearrangement joins TRBV11-1 to TRBJ2-7, with D perhaps TRBD1 or TRBD2 (5 bases each). The CDR3 totals 14 residues. Trimming left V 2 bases short and J 3 bases short, with 11 bases between. The germline CDR1 and CDR2 sequences are SGHAT and FQDESV (reference sequence). In DNA form, the CDR3 reads TGTGCCAGCAGCTTATGGGACGGTGGCTACGAGCAGTACTTC. Amino acids: CASSLWDGGYEQYF.

This clonotype has a count of ten or more. The CDR3 region is CASTIGLAGEETQYF. The CDR3 DNA reads TGTGCCAGCACCATCGGACTAGCGGGAGAAGAGACCCAGTACTTC. The chain recombines TRBV2 with TRBJ2-5, with 13 bases fitting TRBD2. Germline CDR1 and CDR2: SNHLY and FYNNEI. The CDR3 is made up of 15 amino acids. The J segment lost 3 bases and the V segment lost 7 bases, leaving 5 bases of the junction unmatched.

This clonotype was seen at least ten times. The chain is built from TRBV28 and TRBJ1-6, with TRBD1 identical over 11 bases. The CDR3 totals 14 residues. J gave up 10 bases and V 6 bases, and 5 bases lay outside the gene matches. CDR1 is MDHEN, CDR2 SYDVKM, per germline. The CDR3 sequence: CASSQGQGESPLHF. In DNA form, the CDR3 reads TGTGCCAGCAGCCAGGGACAGGGGGAATCACCCCTCCACTTT.

This clonotype appeared a few times. The chain joins TRBV14 to TRBJ2-5, with 7 bases lining up with TRBD1. V dropped 3 bases and J dropped 0; count of bases not matched to a gene: 10. CDR3 length: 17 residues. Germline CDR1 and CDR2: SGHDN and FVKESK. Here the CDR3 DNA reads TGTGCCAGCAGCCAGGGACAGACAGCTTCGTACCAAGAGACCCAGTACTTC. The encoded protein is CASSQGQTASYQETQYF.

This clonotype was observed at least ten times. The rearrangement links TRBV20-1 to TRBJ1-1; D remains unclear. V lost 6 bases, J lost 3 bases, and 8 bases lay in between. The V gene's germline CDR1 is DFQATT and CDR2 SNEGSKA (reference sequence). There are 11 residues in the CDR3. The CDR3 coding sequence is TGCAGTGCGCGCTCGGACACTGAAGCTTTCTTT. It encodes CSARSDTEAFF.

This clonotype was counted a few times. This sequence joins TRBV6-4 and TRBJ1-4, with D unclear. Germline V gene lookup returns CDR1 MRHNA and CDR2 SNTAGT. The CDR3 spans 13 residues. V was clipped by 2 bases and J by 8 bases, with 9 bases between them. CDR3 in amino acids: CASSDREGEKLFF. The CDR3 DNA is TGTGCCAGCAGTGACAGGGAGGGCGAAAAACTGTTTTTT.

The chain employs TRBV7-9 and TRBJ1-2; 10 nucleotides match TRBD1. The germline V gene has CDR1 SEHNR and CDR2 FQNEAQ (reference sequence). The CDR3 runs to 15 residues. V lost 5 bases to trimming and J lost 8 bases; unmatched junction nucleotides: 11. DNA for the CDR3: TGTGCCAGCAGCCCCCGGGACAGGGGAGTTGAGGGCTACACCTTC. Encoded protein: CASSPRDRGVEGYTF.

The J gene is TRBJ1-3, the V gene TRBV2, with D maybe TRBD1 (6 bases). Trimming stripped 1 base from V and 4 bases from J, with 11 bases between. Germline V CDR1 and CDR2: SNHLY, FYNNEI. The CDR3 covers 15 residues. CDR3 region: CASSEGRGAGNTIYF. The CDR3 DNA is TGTGCCAGCAGTGAAGGCAGGGGCGCGGGAAACACCATATATTTT.

For this clonotype: One end of the junction is discordant with germline, which a read error may explain. The chain is built from TRBV7-7 and TRBJ2-1, with D uncertain. The CDR3 has 13 amino acids. The germline V gene has CDR1 SSHAT and CDR2 FNYEAQ (reference sequence). The CDR3, as DNA: TGTGCTAGCAGCCTGATACCAGCCGATGAGCAGTTCTTC. Translating gives CASSLIPADEQFF.

This clonotype was found many times. This chain joins TRBV6-2 or TRBV6-3 and TRBJ2-7, with D tentatively TRBD1 or TRBD2 (7 bases each). The CDR3 totals 14 residues. The germline V gene encodes CDR1 MNHEY and CDR2 SVGEGT. Trimming cost V 6 bases and J 3 bases, with 15 bases left between them. The CDR3 bases are TGTGCCAGCAGGCGAGCGGGACAGTTCTACGAGCAGTACTTC. It specifies CASRRAGQFYEQYF.

This chain joins TRBV5-1 and TRBJ2-5, with D uncertain. This CDR3 spans 15 amino acids. Trimming left V 0 bases short and J 2 bases short, with 11 bases between. Looked up from germline, CDR1 is SGHRS and CDR2 is YFSETQ. The CDR3, as DNA: TGCGCCAGCAGCTTGGCCTTTATTACTCAAGAGACCCAGTACTTC. It is translated as CASSLAFITQETQYF.

The chain couples TRBV7-8 to TRBJ2-1, with TRBD2 matching over 9 bases. V lost 4 bases and J lost 7; bases outside the gene matches: 5. There are 14 residues in the CDR3. Germline V CDR1 and CDR2: SGHVS, FQNEAQ. CDR3 DNA: TGTGCCAGCAGCTCCGGACTAGCGACGAATGAGCAGTTCTTC. It codes for CASSSGLATNEQFF.

The table lists this clonotype with many counts. An end of the junction does not agree with germline; a read error may underlie this. The chain uses TRBV6-1 and TRBJ1-5; D is unresolved. The V gene's germline CDR1 is MNHNS and CDR2 SASEGT. The CDR3 loop spans 14 amino acids. CDR3 sequence reads: CASTEATGNQPQHF. The CDR3 DNA follows: TGTGCCAGCACTGAAGCCACCGGCAATCAGCCCCAGCATTTT.